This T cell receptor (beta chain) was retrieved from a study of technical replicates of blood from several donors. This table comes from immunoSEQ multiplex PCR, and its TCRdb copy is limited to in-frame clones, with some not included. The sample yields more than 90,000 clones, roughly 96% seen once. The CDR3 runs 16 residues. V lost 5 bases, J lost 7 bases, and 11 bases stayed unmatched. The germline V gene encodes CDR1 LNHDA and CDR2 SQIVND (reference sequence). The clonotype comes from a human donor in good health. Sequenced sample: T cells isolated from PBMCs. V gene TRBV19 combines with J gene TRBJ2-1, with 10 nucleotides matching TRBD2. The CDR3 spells CASSLPTSGRGNEQFF. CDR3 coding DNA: TGTGCCAGTAGTCTCCCCACCAGCGGGAGGGGGAATGAGCAGTTCTTC.